This TCR beta chain emerged from a study of cytomegalovirus exposure and HLA in healthy donors. The PCR had 60 Vbeta and 13 Jbeta primers. Only in-frame clones appear in the TCRdb table, and some are missing; sequencing was by immunoSEQ multiplex PCR. The sample totals roughly 50,000 clones. The V gene lost 5 bases and the J gene lost 5 bases, with 7 bases spanning the gap. This CDR3 is 11 amino acids long. Germline-derived CDR1 and CDR2 are SNHLY and FYNNEI. The TCR was taken from a woman aged 35 to 49 in good health and CMV-seronegative. The V and J genes are TRBV2 and TRBJ2-7; D may be TRBD2 (5 bases). The sample taken for sequencing was PBMCs. The CDR3 sequence is CASSYSDEQYF. The CDR3 nucleotides read TGTGCCAGCAGTTATAGCGACGAGCAGTACTTC. Full variable domain (rest looked up from reference TRBV2 and TRBJ2-7): EPEVTQTPSHQVTQMGQEVILRCVPISNHLYFYWYRQILGQKVEFLVSFYNNEISEKSEIFDDQFSVERPDGSNFTLKIRSTKLEDSAMYFCASSYSDEQYFGPGTRLTVT.